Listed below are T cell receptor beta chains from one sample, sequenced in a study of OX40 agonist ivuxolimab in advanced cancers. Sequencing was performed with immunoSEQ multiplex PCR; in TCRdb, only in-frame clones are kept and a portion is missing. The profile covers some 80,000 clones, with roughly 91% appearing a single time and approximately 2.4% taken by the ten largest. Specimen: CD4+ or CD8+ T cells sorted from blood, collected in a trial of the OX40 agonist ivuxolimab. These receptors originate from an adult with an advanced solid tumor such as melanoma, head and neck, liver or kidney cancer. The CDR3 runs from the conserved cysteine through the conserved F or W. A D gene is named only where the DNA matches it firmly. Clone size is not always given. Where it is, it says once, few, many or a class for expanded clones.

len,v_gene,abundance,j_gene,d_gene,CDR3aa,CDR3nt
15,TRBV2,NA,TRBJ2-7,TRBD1,CASCSDRTGGREQYF,TGTGCCAGCTGTAGCGATAGGACAGGGGGCAGGGAGCAGTACTTC
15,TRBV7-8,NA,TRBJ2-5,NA,CASSRTSSPQETQYF,TGTGCCAGCAGCCGGACCAGCTCGCCCCAAGAGACCCAGTACTTC
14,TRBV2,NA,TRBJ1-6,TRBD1,CASSVTGSGSPLHF,TGTGCCAGCAGTGTGACAGGGTCGGGTTCACCCCTCCACTTT
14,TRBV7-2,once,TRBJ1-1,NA,CASSPEGFYTEAFF,TGTGCCAGCAGCCCGGAGGGCTTTTACACTGAAGCTTTCTTT
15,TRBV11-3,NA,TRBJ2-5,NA,CASSLGVVGGETQYF,TGTGCCAGCAGCTTAGGGGTGGTAGGCGGAGAGACCCAGTACTTC
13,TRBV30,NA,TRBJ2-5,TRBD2,CAWSVRGGATQYF,TGTGCCTGGAGTGTACGCGGGGGGGCGACCCAGTACTTC
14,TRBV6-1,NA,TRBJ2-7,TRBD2,CASRLGLASYEQYF,TGTGCCAGCAGATTGGGACTAGCTTCCTACGAGCAGTACTTC
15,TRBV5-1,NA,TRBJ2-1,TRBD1,CASSLPGTGGDEQFF,TGCGCCAGCAGCCTCCCCGGGACAGGGGGGGATGAGCAGTTCTTC
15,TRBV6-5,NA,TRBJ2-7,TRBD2,CASSGAGTSGRLQYF,TGTGCCAGCAGTGGGGCGGGGACTAGCGGGAGACTGCAGTACTTC
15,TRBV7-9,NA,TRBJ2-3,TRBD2,CASSPGLATTDTQYF,TGTGCCAGCAGCCCAGGACTAGCGACAACAGATACGCAGTATTTT
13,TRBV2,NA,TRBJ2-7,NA,CASRPPGRYEQYF,TGTGCCAGCAGGCCTCCGGGTCGTTACGAGCAGTACTTC
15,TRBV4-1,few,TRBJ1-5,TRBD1,CASRGGQYSNQPQHF,TGCGCCAGCAGAGGGGGCCAGTATAGCAATCAGCCCCAGCATTTT
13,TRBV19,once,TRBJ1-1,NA,CASSIVLDTEAFF,TGTGCCAGTAGTATTGTCTTGGACACTGAAGCTTTCTTT
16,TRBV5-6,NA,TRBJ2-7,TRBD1,CASSSLRDRRKYEQYF,TGTGCCAGCAGCTCTCTCCGGGACAGGAGGAAATACGAGCAGTACTTC
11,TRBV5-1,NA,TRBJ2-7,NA,CASSSNYEQYF,TGCGCCAGCAGCTCAAACTACGAGCAGTACTTC
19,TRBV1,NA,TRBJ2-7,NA,CTSSQDPRGARVRVYEQYF,TGCACCAGCAGCCAAGACCCCCGGGGGGCCAGAGTTAGGGTCTACGAGCAGTACTTC
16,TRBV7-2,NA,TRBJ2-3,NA,CASSFGSSGYADTQYF,TGTGCCAGCAGCTTTGGAAGTTCCGGGTATGCAGATACGCAGTATTTT
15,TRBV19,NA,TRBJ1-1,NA,CATTETAFPYTEAFF,TGTGCCACAACGGAGACAGCTTTTCCATACACTGAAGCTTTCTTT
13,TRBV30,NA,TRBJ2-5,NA,CAWSRAAQETQYF,TGTGCCTGGAGTAGGGCAGCCCAAGAGACCCAGTACTTC
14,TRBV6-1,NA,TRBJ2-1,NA,CASSREPAGVEQFF,TGTGCCAGCAGCAGGGAACCGGCCGGGGTTGAGCAGTTCTTC
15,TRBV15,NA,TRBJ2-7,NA,CATSAEWPSSGKQYF,TGTGCCACCAGCGCAGAGTGGCCCAGCTCGGGCAAGCAGTACTTC
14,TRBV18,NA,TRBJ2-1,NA,CASSDWGSYNEQFF,TGTGCCAGCAGTGATTGGGGTTCCTACAATGAGCAGTTCTTC
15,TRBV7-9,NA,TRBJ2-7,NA,CASSSPQGGSFEQYF,TGTGCCAGCAGCAGCCCGCAGGGGGGGAGTTTCGAGCAGTACTTC
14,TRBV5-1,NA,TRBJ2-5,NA,CASSLGGVQETQYF,TGCGCCAGCAGCTTGGGAGGGGTTCAAGAGACCCAGTACTTC
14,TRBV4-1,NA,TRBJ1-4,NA,CASSQEQQDEKLFF,TGCGCCAGCAGCCAAGAACAGCAGGATGAAAAACTGTTTTTT
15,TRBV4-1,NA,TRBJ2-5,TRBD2,CASSQGAGGEETQYF,TGCGCCAGCAGCCAGGGAGCGGGAGGGGAAGAGACCCAGTACTTC
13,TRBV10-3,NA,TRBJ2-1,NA,CAISGVVSGEQFF,TGTGCCATCAGTGGGGTCGTATCCGGTGAGCAGTTCTTC
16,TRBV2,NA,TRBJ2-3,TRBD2,CASSSTSGMRSDTQYF,TGTGCCAGCAGCTCTACTAGCGGGATGAGATCAGATACGCAGTATTTT
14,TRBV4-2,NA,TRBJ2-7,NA,CASSQRGWALEQYF,TGTGCCAGCAGCCAAAGGGGGTGGGCACTCGAGCAGTACTTC
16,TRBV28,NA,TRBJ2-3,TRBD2,CASSLPGLAGTDTQYF,TGTGCCAGCAGTCTCCCGGGACTAGCGGGAACAGATACGCAGTATTTT
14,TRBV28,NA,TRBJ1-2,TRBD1,CASSRDRGHYGYTF,TGTGCCAGCAGTCGGGACAGGGGGCACTATGGCTACACCTTC
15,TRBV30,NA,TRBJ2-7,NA,CAWSPFLTAGHEQYF,TGTGCCTGGAGTCCCTTCTTGACAGCCGGGCACGAGCAGTACTTC
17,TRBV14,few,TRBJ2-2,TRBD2,CASSQMGGSRYTGELFF,TGTGCCAGCAGCCAAATGGGCGGGAGCAGGTACACCGGGGAGCTGTTTTTT
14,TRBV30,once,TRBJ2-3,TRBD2,CAWSFSGGTDTQYF,TGTGCCTGGAGTTTTAGCGGGGGCACAGATACGCAGTATTTT
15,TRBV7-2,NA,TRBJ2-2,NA,CASSPHRPNTGELFF,TGTGCCAGCAGCCCGCACAGGCCGAACACCGGGGAGCTGTTTTTT
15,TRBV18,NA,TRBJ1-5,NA,CASSPQVDRNQPQHF,TGTGCCAGCTCACCCCAGGTGGATAGAAATCAGCCCCAGCATTTT
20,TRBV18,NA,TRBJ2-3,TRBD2,CASSPSRASGRLRGSDTQYF,TGTGCCAGCTCACCGTCGAGGGCTAGCGGGAGGCTGAGGGGCTCAGATACGCAGTATTTT
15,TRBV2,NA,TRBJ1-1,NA,CASSEAGATFTEAFF,TGTGCCAGCAGTGAAGCTGGGGCGACCTTCACTGAAGCTTTCTTT
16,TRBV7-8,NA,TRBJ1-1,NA,CASSPGTSYMNTEAFF,TGTGCCAGCAGCCCGGGGACCTCCTACATGAACACTGAAGCTTTCTTT
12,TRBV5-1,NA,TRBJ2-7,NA,CASSLTRDEQYF,TGCGCCAGCAGCTTGACCCGGGACGAGCAGTACTTC
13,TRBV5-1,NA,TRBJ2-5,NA,CASSIRQEETQYF,TGCGCCAGCAGCATCCGACAGGAAGAGACCCAGTACTTC